Below, 26 T cell receptor beta chains from the same sample are listed, as sequenced in a study of blood T cell repertoires in COVID-19. Some clones are missing from TCRdb's copy, which holds only in-frame ones; the method was immunoSEQ multiplex PCR. The repertoire consists of some 50,000 clones, with roughly 80% occurring once and the leading ten covering about 2.7%. Material for sequencing was peripheral blood. These receptors originate from a man in his fifties with acute or convalescent COVID-19.

This clone was observed a single time. The chain employs TRBV2 and TRBJ2-7; 8 nucleotides align to TRBD1. Germline CDR1 and CDR2: SNHLY and FYNNEI. With 6 bases clipped from V and 7 bases from J, the junction kept 8 bases outside the gene matches. CDR3 length: 13 residues. CDR3 DNA: TGTGCCAGCAGGGACAGGGTGAAGGAGGAGCAGTACTTC. Translation: CASRDRVKEEQYF.

The chain is built from TRBV2 and TRBJ1-2; D not certain. The germline V gene encodes CDR1 SNHLY and CDR2 FYNNEI. This CDR3 spans 15 amino acids. V shed 5 bases and J shed 6 bases, with 19 bases lying between them. CDR3 amino acids: CASSLILDGSHGYTF. CDR3 coding DNA: TGTGCCAGCAGTCTGATCCTAGACGGCTCCCATGGCTACACCTTC.

The count of this clone is one. The chain joins TRBV11-1 to TRBJ2-1, with D unclear. The CDR3 sequence is 13 residues long. Germline CDR1 SGHAT, CDR2 FQDESV (reference sequence). V lost 5 bases to trimming and J lost 9 bases, with 14 bases between them. The CDR3 region has the DNA TGTGCCAGCAGCCCCCAGGCACCTGGTGAGCAGTTCTTC. This translates into CASSPQAPGEQFF.

Regarding this clone: The junction shows a germline mismatch at one end, possibly a read error. The chain combines TRBV9 with TRBJ2-3, with TRBD2 identical over 13 bases. CDR1 SGDLS and CDR2 YYNGEE come from the germline V gene. This CDR3 comprises 15 residues. In DNA, the CDR3 is TGTGCCAGCAGCGGGACTAGCGGGGGCACGGATACGCAGTATTTT. It encodes CASSGTSGGTDTQYF. Full variable domain (remainder filled in from reference TRBV9 and TRBJ2-3): DSGVTQTPKHLITATGQRVTLRCSPRSGDLSVYWYQQSLDQGLQFLIQYYNGEERAKGNILERFSAQQFPDLHSELNLSSLELGDSALYFCASSGTSGGTDTQYFGPGTRLTVL.

The chain is built from TRBV7-8 and TRBJ2-1, with 7 bases fitting TRBD2. The CDR3 runs 15 residues. Germline-derived CDR1 and CDR2 are SGHVS and FQNEAQ. V gave up 4 bases and J gave up 9 bases; unmatched junction bases: 12. Here the CDR3 reads CASSSSSYGEGEQFF. CDR3 sequence (DNA): TGTGCCAGCAGCTCCTCCTCCTACGGGGAGGGTGAGCAGTTCTTC.

The chain employs TRBV24-1 and TRBJ2-1, with 9 nucleotides matching TRBD2. This CDR3 has 18 residues. Per germline, CDR1 KGHDR and CDR2 SFDVKD. The trim removed 4 bases at V and 4 bases at J, leaving 13 bases unmatched. The CDR3 reads CATSDLPASGAPYNEQFF. The CDR3 region has the DNA TGTGCCACCAGTGACCTACCGGCTAGCGGGGCTCCGTACAATGAGCAGTTCTTC.

The chain has TRBV30 and TRBJ1-3, with TRBD1 matching over 8 bases. The CDR3 spans 16 residues. V lost 4 bases, J lost 0 bases, and 8 bases stayed unmatched. Germline V gene lookup returns CDR1 GTSNPN and CDR2 SVGIG (reference sequence). The CDR3 here is CAWKRDRSHSGNTIYF. The CDR3 DNA reads TGTGCCTGGAAACGGGACAGGTCTCACTCTGGAAACACCATATATTTT.

This chain links TRBV28 with TRBJ2-3; 10 bases line up with TRBD1. Trimming took 6 bases from V and 4 from J; bases not matched to a gene: 7. The CDR3 has 15 residues. The germline V gene has CDR1 MDHEN and CDR2 SYDVKM. The CDR3 coding sequence is TGTGCCAGCAGCCGACCCGGGACAGGGGCAGATACGCAGTATTTT. Translating gives CASSRPGTGADTQYF.

The DNA of the CDR3 is TGTGCCAGCTCCCCTGACTACATACCTTACAATGAGCAGTTCTTC. This translates into CASSPDYIPYNEQFF. The gene calls are TRBV18 and TRBJ2-1; perhaps TRBD2 as D (5 bases). The V gene lost 6 bases and the J gene lost 4 bases, with 16 bases spanning the gap. From germline, CDR1 is KGHSH and CDR2 LQKENI. The CDR3 sequence is 15 residues long.

This clone was recorded once. This chain uses TRBV29-1 with TRBJ1-1, with D perhaps matching TRBD1 (5 bases). The V gene's germline CDR1 is SQVTM and CDR2 ANQGSEA. The CDR3 runs to 13 residues. The ends were cut back, 5 bases at V and 1 base at J, with 11 bases in the middle. The CDR3 protein is CSVRPGQNTEAFF. The CDR3 region has the DNA TGCAGCGTTCGTCCAGGGCAGAACACTGAAGCTTTCTTT.

The V call is TRBV20-1, the J call TRBJ1-2; no clear D. Germline-derived CDR1 and CDR2 are DFQATT and SNEGSKA (reference sequence). The germline V and J ends were trimmed by 6 bases and 8 bases, with 13 bases remaining between them. The CDR3 length is 11 residues. The CDR3, as DNA: TGCAGTGCCACGCAAGGACTGGGCTACACCTTC. This sequence encodes CSATQGLGYTF.

The chain joins TRBV7-9 to TRBJ1-4; D unresolved. Trimming removed 0 bases from V and 3 bases from J, with 14 bases in between. CDR3 length: 17 amino acids. The germline V gene encodes CDR1 SEHNR and CDR2 FQNEAQ (reference sequence). CDR3 nucleotides: TGTGCCAGCAGCTTAGCATCCCCGACAAATCCTAATGAAAAACTGTTTTTT. The encoded protein is CASSLASPTNPNEKLFF.

In its sample, this clone was seen a few times. V is TRBV5-6 and J is TRBJ1-2; D remains unclear. There are 15 residues in the CDR3. The germline gives CDR1 SGHDT, CDR2 YYEEEE. V lost 0 bases, J lost 8 bases, and 17 bases lay in between. CDR3 residues: CASSLEASGSRGYTF. CDR3 coding DNA: TGTGCCAGCAGCTTGGAGGCGAGCGGTTCGCGGGGCTACACCTTC.

The chain links TRBV7-2 to TRBJ1-2; TRBD1 might be the D (6 bases). Germline loops: CDR1 SGHTA, CDR2 FQGNSA. V was pared by 2 bases and J by 0 bases, with 13 bases between. This CDR3 region has 16 residues. The CDR3: CASSLTSGTPNYGYTF. The CDR3 DNA follows: TGTGCCAGCAGCTTAACCAGCGGGACACCTAACTATGGCTACACCTTC.

This chain connects TRBV2 to TRBJ1-5; D remains unclear. Germline CDR1 SNHLY, CDR2 FYNNEI. This CDR3 is built from 14 residues. V dropped 6 bases and J dropped 0 bases, with 9 bases sitting between them. The CDR3 region has the DNA TGTGCCAGCAGGCGTGATTTTAGCAATCAGCCCCAGCATTTT. It yields the protein CASRRDFSNQPQHF.

V and J are TRBV7-3 and TRBJ2-5; 10 bases are a match to TRBD2. This CDR3 is 14 amino acids long. J lost 5 bases, V lost 4 bases, and 4 bases had no gene match. The germline CDR1 and CDR2 sequences are SGHTA and FQGTGA. In nucleotides, the CDR3 is TGTGCCAGCAGCTCCTCTAGCGGGAGTGAGACCCAGTACTTC. Encoded protein: CASSSSSGSETQYF.

This chain's CDR3 is CASSLGTGGRTEAFF. The CDR3 DNA sequence: TGCGCCAGCAGCTTGGGAACAGGGGGGAGGACTGAAGCTTTCTTT. The genes are TRBV5-1 and TRBJ1-1; TRBD1 aligns across 8 bases. Per the germline V gene, CDR1 is SGHRS and CDR2 is YFSETQ. The CDR3 is 15 residues long. V trimming: 0 bases; J trimming: 5 bases; junction bases outside the gene matches: 6. The full variable domain, in which reference TRBV5-1 and TRBJ1-1 provide the parts outside the CDR3, is KAGVTQTPRYLIKTRGQQVTLSCSPISGHRSVSWYQQTPGQGLQFLFEYFSETQRNKGNFPGRFSGRQFSNSRSEMNVSTLELGDSALYLCASSLGTGGRTEAFFGQGTRLTVV.

The chain is built from TRBV9 and TRBJ2-1; D remains unclear. This CDR3 has 12 amino acids. Germline V gene sequence: CDR1 SGDLS, CDR2 YYNGEE. Trimming left V 0 bases short and J 8 bases short, with 6 bases between. CDR3 DNA sequence: TGTGCCAGCAGCGTAGATCGGGATGAGCAGTTCTTC. Its protein is CASSVDRDEQFF.

The chain is built from TRBV30 and TRBJ2-1; TRBD1 matches at 8 bases. The CDR3 length is 15 residues. V was pared by 0 bases and J by 4 bases, with 5 bases of the junction left unmatched. Per germline, CDR1 GTSNPN and CDR2 SVGIG (reference sequence). CDR3 sequence reads: CAWSVGTGAYNEQFF. The CDR3 nucleotides read TGTGCCTGGAGTGTAGGGACAGGTGCATACAATGAGCAGTTCTTC.

CDR3: CSVERPAGGELFF. In nucleotides, the CDR3 is TGCAGCGTTGAAAGGCCCGCCGGGGGGGAGCTGTTTTTT. J is TRBJ2-2 and V is TRBV29-1; D is uncertain. Germline CDR1 is SQVTM and CDR2 is ANQGSEA. The CDR3 extends over 13 amino acids. Trimming stripped 2 bases from V and 8 bases from J, with 12 bases between.

V and J are TRBV15 and TRBJ2-7; TRBD2 matches at 7 bases. This CDR3 has 16 amino acids. Germline V CDR1 and CDR2: LNHNV, YYDKDF (reference sequence). Trimming cost V 0 bases and J 3 bases; bases outside gene matches: 8. The CDR3 DNA follows: TGTGCCACCAGCAGAGATGGGGGGGGAGGAAGCTACGAGCAGTACTTC. As protein: CATSRDGGGGSYEQYF.

This rearrangement joins TRBV19 to TRBJ1-6, with 8 bases lining up with TRBD1. The germline gives CDR1 LNHDA, CDR2 SQIVND (reference sequence). The CDR3 runs to 15 residues. The V gene end was trimmed by 3 bases and the J gene end by 7 bases; junction bases not matched to a gene: 5. The chain's CDR3 is CASSIGTGGNSPLHF. The CDR3 bases are TGTGCCAGTAGTATCGGGACAGGCGGGAATTCACCCCTCCACTTT. The full variable domain, its missing parts supplied by reference TRBV19 and TRBJ1-6, is DGGITQSPKYLFRKEGQNVTLSCEQNLNHDAMYWYRQDPGQGLRLIYYSQIVNDFQKGDIAEGYSVSREKKESFPLTVTSAQKNPTAFYLCASSIGTGGNSPLHFGNGTRLTVT.

The rearrangement uses TRBV29-1 and TRBJ2-3, with D possibly being TRBD1 (6 bases). Trimming took 4 bases from V and 3 from J, leaving 11 bases between them. The CDR3 is 13 residues long. Germline values: CDR1 SQVTM, CDR2 ANQGSEA. The CDR3 spells CSVGGRRTDTQYF. The CDR3 DNA follows: TGCAGCGTTGGGGGGCGGAGGACAGATACGCAGTATTTT.

This rearrangement joins TRBV6-2 or TRBV6-3 to TRBJ2-7; 15 nucleotides line up with TRBD2. The trim removed 6 bases at V and 0 bases at J, leaving 15 bases unmatched. CDR1 and CDR2 from the germline V gene are MNHEY and SVGEGT. The length of the CDR3 is 20 residues. The CDR3 region has the DNA TGTGCCAGCAGCGGTGGGAACAGGGGGACTAGCGGGAGGAGCTCCTACGAGCAGTACTTC. The encoded protein is CASSGGNRGTSGRSSYEQYF.

This clone was counted only a few times. The chain links TRBV19 to TRBJ1-1; 9 nucleotides agree with TRBD1. This CDR3 spans 13 amino acids. Germline trimming cut 7 bases from V and 3 bases from J; bases unmatched to any gene: 3. Per the germline V gene, CDR1 is LNHDA and CDR2 is SQIVND (reference sequence). CDR3 region: CASKGQGDTEAFF. In DNA form, the CDR3 reads TGTGCCAGTAAGGGACAGGGAGACACTGAAGCTTTCTTT.

The V and J genes are TRBV10-3 and TRBJ2-7; TRBD2 agrees at 9 bases. After removal of 5 bases from V and 4 bases from J, the junction contained 9 bases not matched to a gene. The CDR3 loop spans 15 amino acids. Per the germline V gene, CDR1 is ENHRY and CDR2 is SYGVKD. The CDR3 loop is CAISPGLADGYEQYF. The CDR3 region has the DNA TGTGCCATCAGTCCGGGACTAGCTGATGGGTACGAGCAGTACTTC.